This entry features one T cell receptor beta chain sequence. This CDR3 has 17 amino acids. V was trimmed by 2 bases and J by 0 bases, leaving 15 bases between them. CDR1 is LNHDA and CDR2 is SQIVND in the germline V gene (reference sequence). In the source study's methods: How many nucleated cells were present was estimated from reference gene primer amplification. Sequencing was performed with immunoSEQ multiplex PCR; in TCRdb, only in-frame clones are kept and a portion is missing. That table supplies the V and J calls and clone size; D and trimming were determined from the DNA. The sample contains about 200,000 clones, 70% to 90% of which appear only once. Self-reported history from a screening survey and questionnaire set each donor's cohort. This entry is derived from a study of blood T cell repertoires in COVID-19. Study at large: Acute and convalescent COVID-19 samples came from the United States, Italy and Spain. Sources were T cells, B-cell-depleted T cells, or PBMCs; the material itself was cDNA or gDNA.

Sequenced material: PBMCs or T cells enriched from blood (not recorded which). The chain is built from TRBV19 and TRBJ2-3; D is undetermined. The source of this sequence is a woman aged 40 to 50 with acute COVID-19. The CDR3 DNA reads as TGTGCCAGTAGTATACTCTACTACGGTCCTAGCACAGATACGCAGTATTTT. This codes for CASSILYYGPSTDTQYF.